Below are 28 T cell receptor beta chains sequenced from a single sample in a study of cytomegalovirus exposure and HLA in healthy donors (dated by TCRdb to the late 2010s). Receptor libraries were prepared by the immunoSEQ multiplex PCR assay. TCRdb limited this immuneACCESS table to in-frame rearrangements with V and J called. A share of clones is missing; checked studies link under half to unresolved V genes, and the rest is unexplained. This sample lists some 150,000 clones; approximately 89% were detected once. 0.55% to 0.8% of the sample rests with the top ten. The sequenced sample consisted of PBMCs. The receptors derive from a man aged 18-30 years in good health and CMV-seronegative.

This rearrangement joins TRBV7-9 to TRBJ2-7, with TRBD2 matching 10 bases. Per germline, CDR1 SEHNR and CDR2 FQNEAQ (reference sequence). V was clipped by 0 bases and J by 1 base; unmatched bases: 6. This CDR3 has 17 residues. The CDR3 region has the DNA TGTGCCAGCAGCTTAGCAGCGGGAGGGCCTGAGTCCTACGAGCAGTACGTC. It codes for CASSLAAGGPESYEQYV.

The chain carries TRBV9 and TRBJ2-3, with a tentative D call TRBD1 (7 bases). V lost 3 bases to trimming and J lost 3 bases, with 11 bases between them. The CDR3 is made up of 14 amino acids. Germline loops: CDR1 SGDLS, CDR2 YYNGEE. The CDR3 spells CASSASGGTDTQYF. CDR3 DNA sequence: TGTGCCAGCAGCGCCTCAGGGGGGACAGATACGCAGTATTTT.

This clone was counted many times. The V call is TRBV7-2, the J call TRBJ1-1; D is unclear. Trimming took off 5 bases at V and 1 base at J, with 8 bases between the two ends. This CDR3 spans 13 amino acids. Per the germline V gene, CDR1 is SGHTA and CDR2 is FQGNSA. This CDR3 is CASSQQSNTEAFF. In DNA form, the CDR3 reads TGTGCCAGCAGCCAACAGTCGAACACTGAAGCTTTCTTT.

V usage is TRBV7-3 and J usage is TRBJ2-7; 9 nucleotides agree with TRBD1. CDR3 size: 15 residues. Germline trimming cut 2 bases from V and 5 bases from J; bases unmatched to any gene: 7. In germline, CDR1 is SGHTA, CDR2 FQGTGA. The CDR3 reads CASSLLGTGYHEQYF. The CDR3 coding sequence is TGTGCCAGCAGCTTACTAGGGACAGGGTACCACGAGCAGTACTTC.

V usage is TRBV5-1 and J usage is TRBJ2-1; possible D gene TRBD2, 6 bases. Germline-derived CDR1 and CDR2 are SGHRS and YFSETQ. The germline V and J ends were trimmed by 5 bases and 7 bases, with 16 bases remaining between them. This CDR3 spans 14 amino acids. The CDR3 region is CASRAQTRVNEQFF. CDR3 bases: TGCGCCAGCAGGGCCCAGACTAGAGTTAATGAGCAGTTCTTC.

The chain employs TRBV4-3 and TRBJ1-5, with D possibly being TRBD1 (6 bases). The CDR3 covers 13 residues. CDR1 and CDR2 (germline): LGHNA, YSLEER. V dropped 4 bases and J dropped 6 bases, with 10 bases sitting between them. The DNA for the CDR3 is TGCGCCAGCAGCCCCAGGGGCGGTCAGCCCCAGCATTTT. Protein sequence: CASSPRGGQPQHF.

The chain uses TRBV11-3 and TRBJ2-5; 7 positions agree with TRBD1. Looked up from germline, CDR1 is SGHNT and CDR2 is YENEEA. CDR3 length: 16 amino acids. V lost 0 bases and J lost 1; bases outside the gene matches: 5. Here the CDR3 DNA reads TGTGCCAGCAGCTTAGATTGGGGACAGCTCCAAGAGACCCAGTACTTC. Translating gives CASSLDWGQLQETQYF.

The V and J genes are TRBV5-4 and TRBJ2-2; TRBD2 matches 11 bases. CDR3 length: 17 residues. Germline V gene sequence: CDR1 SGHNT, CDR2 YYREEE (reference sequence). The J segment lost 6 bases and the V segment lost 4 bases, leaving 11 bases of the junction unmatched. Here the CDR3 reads CASSRDSSGRAAGELFF. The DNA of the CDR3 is TGTGCCAGCAGCCGTGACAGTAGCGGGAGGGCCGCCGGGGAGCTGTTTTTT.

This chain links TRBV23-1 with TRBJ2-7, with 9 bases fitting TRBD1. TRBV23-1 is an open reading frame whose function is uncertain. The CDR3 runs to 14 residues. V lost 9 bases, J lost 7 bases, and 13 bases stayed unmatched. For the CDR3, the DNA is TGCGCCAGACCCCTAACGGGACAGGGCTGGGAGCAGTACGTC. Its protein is CARPLTGQGWEQYV.

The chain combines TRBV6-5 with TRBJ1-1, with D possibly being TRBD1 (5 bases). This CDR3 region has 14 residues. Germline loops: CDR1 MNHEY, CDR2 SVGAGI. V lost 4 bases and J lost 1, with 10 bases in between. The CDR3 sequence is CASSSPGSNTEAFF. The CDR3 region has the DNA TGTGCCAGCAGTTCCCCAGGGTCGAACACTGAAGCTTTCTTT.

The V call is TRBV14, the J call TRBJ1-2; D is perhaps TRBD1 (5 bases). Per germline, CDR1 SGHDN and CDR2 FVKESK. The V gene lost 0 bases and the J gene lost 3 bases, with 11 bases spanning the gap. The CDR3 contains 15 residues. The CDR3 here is CASSQDSRDYYGYTF. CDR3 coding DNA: TGTGCCAGCAGCCAAGATTCCCGGGACTACTATGGCTACACCTTC. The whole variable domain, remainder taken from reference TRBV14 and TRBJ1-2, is EAGVTQFPSHSVIEKGQTVTLRCDPISGHDNLYWYRRVMGKEIKFLLHFVKESKQDESGMPNNRFLAERTGGTYSTLKVQPAELEDSGVYFCASSQDSRDYYGYTFGSGTRLTVV.

CDR3 amino acids: CASSEDGQYYNEQFF. CDR3 DNA: TGTGCCAGCAGTGAAGATGGACAGTACTACAATGAGCAGTTCTTC. This rearrangement joins TRBV6-1 to TRBJ2-1, with D tentatively TRBD1 (6 bases). The CDR3 consists of 15 residues. V was trimmed by 1 base and J by 3 bases, leaving 10 bases between them. Germline V gene sequence: CDR1 MNHNS, CDR2 SASEGT.

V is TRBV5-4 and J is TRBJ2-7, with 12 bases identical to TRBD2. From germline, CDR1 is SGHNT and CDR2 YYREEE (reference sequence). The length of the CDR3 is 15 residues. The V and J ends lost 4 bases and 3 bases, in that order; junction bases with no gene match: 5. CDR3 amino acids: CASSLTSGGIYEQYF. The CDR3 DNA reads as TGTGCCAGCAGCCTGACTAGCGGGGGTATCTACGAGCAGTACTTC.

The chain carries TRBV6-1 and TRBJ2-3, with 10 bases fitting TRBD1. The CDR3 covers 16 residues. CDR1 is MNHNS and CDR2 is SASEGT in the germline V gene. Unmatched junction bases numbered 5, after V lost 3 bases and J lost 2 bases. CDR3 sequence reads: CASSDPGQGNTDTQYF. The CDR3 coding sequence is TGTGCCAGCAGTGACCCGGGACAGGGGAACACAGATACGCAGTATTTT.

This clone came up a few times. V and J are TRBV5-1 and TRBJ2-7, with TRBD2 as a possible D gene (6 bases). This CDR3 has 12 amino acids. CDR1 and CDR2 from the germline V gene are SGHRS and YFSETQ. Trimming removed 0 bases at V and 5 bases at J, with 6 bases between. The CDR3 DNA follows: TGCGCCAGCAGCTTGGCGGGGGACGAGCAGTACTTC. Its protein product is CASSLAGDEQYF.

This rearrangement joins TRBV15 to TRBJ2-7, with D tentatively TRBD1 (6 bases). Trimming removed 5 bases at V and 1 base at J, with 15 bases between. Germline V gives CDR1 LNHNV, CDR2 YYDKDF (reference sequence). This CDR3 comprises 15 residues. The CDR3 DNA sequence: TGTGCCACCAGCGGAAACAGGGCAGAGTCCTACGAGCAGTACTTC. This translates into CATSGNRAESYEQYF.

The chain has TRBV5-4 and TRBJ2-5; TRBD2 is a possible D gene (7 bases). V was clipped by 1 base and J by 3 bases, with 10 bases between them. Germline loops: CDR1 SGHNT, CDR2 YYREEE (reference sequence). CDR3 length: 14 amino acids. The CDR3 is CASSLRGAEETQYF. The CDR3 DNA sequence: TGTGCCAGCAGCTTGCGGGGGGCGGAAGAGACCCAGTACTTC.

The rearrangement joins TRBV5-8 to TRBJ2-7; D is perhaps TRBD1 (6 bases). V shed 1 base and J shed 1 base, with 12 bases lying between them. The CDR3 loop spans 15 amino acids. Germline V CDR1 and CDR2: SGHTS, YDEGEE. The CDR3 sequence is CASSLTLDSSYEQYF. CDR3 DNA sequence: TGTGCCAGCAGCTTGACCTTGGACAGTTCCTACGAGCAGTACTTC.

For the CDR3, the DNA is TGTGCCAGCAGCGACAGGGGCTTCTACAATGAGCAGTTCTTC. It encodes CASSDRGFYNEQFF. The chain combines TRBV6-5 with TRBJ2-1, with 8 nucleotides matching TRBD1. Germline CDR1 is MNHEY and CDR2 is SVGAGI. The CDR3 has 14 amino acids. The trim removed 6 bases at V and 3 bases at J, leaving 4 bases unmatched.

The chain's CDR3 is CASSLEGSYEQYF. The CDR3 nucleotides read TGCGCCAGCAGCTTGGAGGGGTCTTACGAGCAGTACTTC. The chain couples TRBV5-1 to TRBJ2-7; D is possibly TRBD1 (5 bases). This CDR3 has 13 residues. Trimming took 0 bases from V and 4 from J, leaving 8 bases between them. Looked up from germline, CDR1 is SGHRS and CDR2 is YFSETQ.

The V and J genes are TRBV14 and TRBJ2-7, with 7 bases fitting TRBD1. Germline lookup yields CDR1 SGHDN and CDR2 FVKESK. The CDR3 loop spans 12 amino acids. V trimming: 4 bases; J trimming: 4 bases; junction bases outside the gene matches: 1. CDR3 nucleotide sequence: TGTGCCAGCAGCCGACAGGGATACGAGCAGTACGTC. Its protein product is CASSRQGYEQYV.

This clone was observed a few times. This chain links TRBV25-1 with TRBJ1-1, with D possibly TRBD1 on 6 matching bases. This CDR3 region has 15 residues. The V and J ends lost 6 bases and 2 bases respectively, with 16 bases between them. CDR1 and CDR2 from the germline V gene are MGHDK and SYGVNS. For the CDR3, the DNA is TGTGCCAGCAGCTCCAGCCGGACAGCAAACACTGAAGCTTTCTTT. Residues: CASSSSRTANTEAFF.

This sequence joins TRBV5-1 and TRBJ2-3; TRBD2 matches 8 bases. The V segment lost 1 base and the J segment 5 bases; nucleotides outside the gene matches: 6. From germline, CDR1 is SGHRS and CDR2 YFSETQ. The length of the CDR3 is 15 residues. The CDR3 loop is CASSLRGTRQDTQYF. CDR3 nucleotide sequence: TGCGCCAGCAGCTTGAGGGGGACTAGACAAGATACGCAGTATTTT.

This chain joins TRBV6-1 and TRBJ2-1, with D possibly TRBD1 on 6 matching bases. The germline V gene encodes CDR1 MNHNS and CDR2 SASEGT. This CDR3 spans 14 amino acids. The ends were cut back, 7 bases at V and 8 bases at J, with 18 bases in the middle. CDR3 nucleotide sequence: TGTGCCAGCACGAGGGGGAGCACGGTCGATGAGCAGTTCTTC. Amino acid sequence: CASTRGSTVDEQFF.

Written as DNA, the CDR3 is TGTGCCAGCAGTGAGGGGGGGACGGCCTACGAGCAGTACGTC. Its protein is CASSEGGTAYEQYV. V usage is TRBV6-1 and J usage is TRBJ2-7; 7 positions agree with TRBD2. Trimming took 3 bases from V and 2 from J; bases not matched to a gene: 4. The CDR3 is made up of 14 amino acids. The germline V gene encodes CDR1 MNHNS and CDR2 SASEGT.

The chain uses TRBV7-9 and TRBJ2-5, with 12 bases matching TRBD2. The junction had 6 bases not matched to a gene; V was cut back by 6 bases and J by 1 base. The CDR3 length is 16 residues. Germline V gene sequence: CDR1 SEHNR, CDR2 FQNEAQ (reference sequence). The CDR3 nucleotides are TGTGCCAGCAGTGCTCTAGCGGGGGGGCCCCAAGAGACCCAGTACTTC. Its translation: CASSALAGGPQETQYF.

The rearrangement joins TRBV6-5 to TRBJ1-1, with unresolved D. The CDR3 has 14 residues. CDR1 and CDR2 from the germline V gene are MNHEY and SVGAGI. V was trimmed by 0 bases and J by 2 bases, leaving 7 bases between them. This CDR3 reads CASSYSGRNTEAFF. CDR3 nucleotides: TGTGCCAGCAGTTACTCGGGCAGAAACACTGAAGCTTTCTTT.

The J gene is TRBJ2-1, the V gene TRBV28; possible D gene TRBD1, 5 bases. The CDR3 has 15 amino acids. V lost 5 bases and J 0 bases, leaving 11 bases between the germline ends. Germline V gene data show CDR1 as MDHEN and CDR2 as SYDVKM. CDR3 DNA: TGTGCCAGCAGTATGACAGACAGCTCCTACAATGAGCAGTTCTTC. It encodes CASSMTDSSYNEQFF. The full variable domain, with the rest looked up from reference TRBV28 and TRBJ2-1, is DVKVTQSSRYLVKRTGEKVFLECVQDMDHENMFWYRQDPGLGLRLIYFSYDVKMKEKGDIPEGYSVSREKKERFSLILESASTNQTSMYLCASSMTDSSYNEQFFGPGTRLTVL.